This T cell receptor beta chain was identified in a study of control samples from healthy donors and cancer patients. The assay was immunoSEQ multiplex PCR, and TCRdb's table has in-frame clones only and misses some. The repertoire includes some 130,000 clones, 80% to 95% of them detected once, and around 10% sits in the top ten. Sequencing input: blood. This TCR derives from a man younger than 40 in good health.

The CDR3 is CASSPKTRETQYF. CDR3 in DNA: TGTGCCAGCAGCCCAAAGACTAGAGAGACCCAGTACTTC. The V and J genes are TRBV3-1 (or the pseudogene TRBV3-2) and TRBJ2-5; the D gene is possibly TRBD2 (6 bases). Per germline, CDR1 LGHDT and CDR2 YNNKEL (reference sequence). This CDR3 spans 13 amino acids. V lost 4 bases and J 4 bases, leaving 10 bases between the germline ends.